This is a list of T cell receptor beta chains from one sample in a study of spatial heterogeneity in lung cancer. MiXCR was run by TCRdb on the 5' RACE reads, yielding one entry per CDR3 protein. The table includes approximately 52,000 distinct CDR3 sequences, roughly 5.2% detected once. Here the sequenced sample was PBMCs, taken at surgery. Receptor source: a male donor with early-stage non-small cell lung cancer. Both conserved end residues are part of each CDR3. D genes are given only for firm matches. A row's size may be missing; if present it is once, few, many or a size class.

j_call: TRBJ2-2; clone_size: many; d_call: TRBD2; v_call: TRBV7-2; cdr3_aa: CASSSRRGTGELFF; cdr3_nt: TGTGCCAGCAGCTCGAGGCGGGGGACCGGGGAGCTGTTTTTT
j_call: TRBJ1-1; clone_size: many; d_call: .; v_call: TRBV4-1; cdr3_aa: CASSQDVEAGLNTEAFF; cdr3_nt: TGCGCCAGCAGCCAAGATGTCGAGGCAGGCTTGAACACTGAAGCTTTCTTT
j_call: TRBJ1-4; clone_size: many; d_call: .; v_call: TRBV5-1; cdr3_aa: CASSLEGSSTNEKLFF; cdr3_nt: TGCGCCAGCAGCTTGGAGGGCAGTTCAACTAATGAAAAACTGTTTTTT
j_call: TRBJ2-3; clone_size: .; d_call: .; v_call: TRBV19; cdr3_aa: CASSEPGWDTQYF; cdr3_nt: TGTGCCAGTAGTGAGCCTGGGTGGGATACGCAGTATTTT
j_call: TRBJ2-7; clone_size: many; d_call: .; v_call: TRBV18; cdr3_aa: CASSPAGSRDSEQYF; cdr3_nt: TGTGCCAGCTCCCCGGCTGGGTCGCGGGATTCCGAGCAGTACTTC
j_call: TRBJ2-1; clone_size: many; d_call: .; v_call: TRBV6-1; cdr3_aa: CASSERQSSYNEQFF; cdr3_nt: TGTGCCAGCAGTGAGAGGCAGAGCTCCTACAATGAGCAGTTCTTC
j_call: TRBJ1-4; clone_size: .; d_call: .; v_call: TRBV27; cdr3_aa: CASLHRTDFSTNEKLFF; cdr3_nt: TGTGCCAGCCTTCATCGGACAGACTTTTCAACTAATGAAAAACTGTTTTTT
j_call: TRBJ2-7; clone_size: many; d_call: TRBD2; v_call: TRBV5-1; cdr3_aa: CASSNQTSGAYEQYF; cdr3_nt: TGCGCCAGCAGCAATCAGACTAGCGGAGCCTACGAGCAGTACTTC
j_call: TRBJ2-7; clone_size: .; d_call: TRBD1; v_call: TRBV7-9; cdr3_aa: CASSSRTGFNEQYF; cdr3_nt: TGTGCCAGCAGCTCCCGGACAGGGTTTAACGAGCAGTACTTC
j_call: TRBJ1-4; clone_size: few; d_call: .; v_call: TRBV3-1; cdr3_aa: CASSPEGAATNEKLFF; cdr3_nt: TGTGCCAGCAGCCCCGAAGGAGCCGCAACTAATGAAAAACTGTTTTTT
j_call: TRBJ2-1; clone_size: many; d_call: TRBD2; v_call: TRBV20-1; cdr3_aa: CSASGSGWGRNEQFF; cdr3_nt: TGCAGTGCTAGCGGTAGCGGGTGGGGTAGGAATGAGCAGTTCTTC
j_call: TRBJ1-2; clone_size: many; d_call: .; v_call: TRBV27; cdr3_aa: CASSLGASDGYTF; cdr3_nt: TGTGCCAGCAGCCTGGGGGCTTCGGATGGCTACACCTTC
j_call: TRBJ1-1; clone_size: many; d_call: .; v_call: TRBV3-1; cdr3_aa: CASSQDNGNTEAFF; cdr3_nt: TGTGCCAGCAGCCAAGACAACGGTAACACTGAAGCTTTCTTT
j_call: TRBJ2-5; clone_size: many; d_call: .; v_call: TRBV6-1; cdr3_aa: CASKKLPLGAETQYF; cdr3_nt: TGTGCCAGCAAGAAGCTTCCGTTGGGCGCGGAGACCCAGTACTTC
j_call: TRBJ2-7; clone_size: many; d_call: .; v_call: TRBV20-1; cdr3_aa: CSARDAASSSYEQYF; cdr3_nt: TGCAGTGCTAGAGATGCGGCTTCCAGTTCCTACGAGCAGTACTTC
j_call: TRBJ2-1; clone_size: .; d_call: .; v_call: TRBV12-5; cdr3_aa: CASGWGSSSYNEQFF; cdr3_nt: TGTGCTAGTGGTTGGGGCTCGAGCTCCTACAATGAGCAGTTCTTC